This TCR beta chain originates from a study of blood T cell repertoires in COVID-19. The wider study: Italy, Spain and the United States were the sources of the convalescent and acute COVID-19 samples. PBMCs, B-cell-depleted T cells, or T cells provided the cDNA or gDNA that made up the material.

The CDR3 covers 15 residues. Germline V CDR1 and CDR2: SGHVS, FQNEAQ. V dropped 5 bases and J dropped 2; count of bases not matched to a gene: 3. Repertoires were generated with immunoSEQ multiplex PCR, while TCRdb's copy carries only in-frame clones and drops some. This table has under 250,000 clones, around nine tenths appearing once. The sample taken for sequencing was peripheral blood. This chain joins TRBV7-8 and TRBJ2-1, with 10 bases lining up with TRBD2. This TCR derives from a woman aged 55-70 years who had recovered from COVID-19. CDR3 protein: CASSGSGGAYNEQFF. The CDR3 DNA reads TGTGCCAGCAGCGGAAGCGGGGGGGCCTACAATGAGCAGTTCTTC.